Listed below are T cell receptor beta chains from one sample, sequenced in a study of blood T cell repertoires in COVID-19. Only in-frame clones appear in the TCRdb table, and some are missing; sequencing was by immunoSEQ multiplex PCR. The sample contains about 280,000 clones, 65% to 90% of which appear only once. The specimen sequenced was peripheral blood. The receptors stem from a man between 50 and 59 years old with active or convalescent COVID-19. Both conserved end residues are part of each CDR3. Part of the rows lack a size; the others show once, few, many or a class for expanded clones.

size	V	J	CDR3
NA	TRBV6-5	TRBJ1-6	CASWGRGNSPLHF
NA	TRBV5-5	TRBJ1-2	CASSPGVTGDYGYTF
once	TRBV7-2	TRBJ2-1	CASSLGRRYEQFF
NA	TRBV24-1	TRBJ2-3	CATSSEVTQYF
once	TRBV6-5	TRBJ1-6	CASSYSGSDGYSPLHF
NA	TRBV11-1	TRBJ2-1	CASSLRRGATYNEQFF
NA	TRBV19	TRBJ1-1	CASSIGAGGMNTEAFF
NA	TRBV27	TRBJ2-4	CASSQRGGGNIQYF
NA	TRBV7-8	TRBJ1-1	CASSLETRRDTEAFF
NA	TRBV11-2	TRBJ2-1	CASSSIRRTGTSRNEQFF
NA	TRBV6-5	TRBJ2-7	CASKRTVGDSYEQYF
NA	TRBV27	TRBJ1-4	CASSFGRDMTNEKLFF
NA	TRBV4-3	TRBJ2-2	CASSQERYEGLNTGELFF
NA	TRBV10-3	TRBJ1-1	CAISEWTGQGGQAFF
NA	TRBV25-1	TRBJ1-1	CASRVAGLNTEAFF
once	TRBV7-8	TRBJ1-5	CASSRIQGRNQPQHF
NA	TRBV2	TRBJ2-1	CASSGTESNEQFF
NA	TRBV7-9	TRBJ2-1	CASSSTGTGQAPGLNEQFF
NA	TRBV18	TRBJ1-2	CASSPEVGTIGVGYTF
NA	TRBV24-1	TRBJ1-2	CATSDPGQGGGYTF
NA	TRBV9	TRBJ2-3	CASSPRDSSTDTQYF
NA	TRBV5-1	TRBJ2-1	CASSLAAVRSYNEQFF
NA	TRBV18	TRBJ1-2	CASSPSLESYGYTF
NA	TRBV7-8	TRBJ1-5	CASSNLGEVSNQPQHF
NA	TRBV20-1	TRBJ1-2	CSATGSYGYTF
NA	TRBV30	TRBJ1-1	CAWGGTLLPPSLTEAFF
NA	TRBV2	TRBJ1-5	CASSGNGRGRQPQHF
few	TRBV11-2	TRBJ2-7	CASSLPGQPFNEQYF
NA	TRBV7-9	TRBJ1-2	CASSSKTPQQGEDGYTF
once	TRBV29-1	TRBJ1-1	CSVEGRGGQRNTEAFF
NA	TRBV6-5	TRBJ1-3	CASREGRIHTIYF
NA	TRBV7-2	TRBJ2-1	CASSSQAGVNEQFF
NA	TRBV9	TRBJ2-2	CASSVETGKNTGELFF
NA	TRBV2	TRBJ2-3	CASSEAGGDTQYF
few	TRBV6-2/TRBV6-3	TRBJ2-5	CASSYELVGTQYF
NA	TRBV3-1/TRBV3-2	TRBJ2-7	CASSQAGYRQYF
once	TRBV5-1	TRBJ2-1	CAGRRVRGHNEQFF
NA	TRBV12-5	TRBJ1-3	CASGFGDLLSGNTIYF
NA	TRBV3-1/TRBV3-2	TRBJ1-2	CASSQEGGGYTF
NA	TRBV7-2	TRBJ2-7	CASSLVEGGRREQYF
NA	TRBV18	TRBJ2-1	CASSPPRGQTYNEQFF
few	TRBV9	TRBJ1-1	CASSKGDREGTEAFF
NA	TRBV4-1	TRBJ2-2	CASSQDLTATGELFF
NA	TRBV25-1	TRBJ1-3	CASSELGSLSGNTIYF
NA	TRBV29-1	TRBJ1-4	CSVAGRGNEKLFF
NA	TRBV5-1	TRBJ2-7	CASRRTAAYEQYF
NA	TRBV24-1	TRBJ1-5	CATGKTGSNQPQHF
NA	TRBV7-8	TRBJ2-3	CASSSGLAGADTQYF
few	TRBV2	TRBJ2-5	CASIWEREGLGETQYF
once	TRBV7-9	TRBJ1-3	CASSSQGDGNTVYF
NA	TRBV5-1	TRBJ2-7	CASSFLAGVSYEQYF
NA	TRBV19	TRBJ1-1	CASSIEGNNRAFF
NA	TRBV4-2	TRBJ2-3	CASSQDGLRGTSTDTQYF
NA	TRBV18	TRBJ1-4	CASFRDSNEKLFF
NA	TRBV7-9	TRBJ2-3	CASSSGPSGRSDTQYF
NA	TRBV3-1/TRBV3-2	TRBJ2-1	CASSQGGGSLNEQFF
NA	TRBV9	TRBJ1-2	CASSGQGGSGYGYTF
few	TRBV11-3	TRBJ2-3	CASSLVSGSPTDTQYF